This TCR beta chain was obtained from a study of blood T cell repertoires in COVID-19. Study-level background: Spain, Italy and the United States supplied samples that represented acute and convalescent COVID-19. PBMCs, B-cell-depleted T cells, or T cells were the source of the cDNA or gDNA that made up the material.

Trimming removed 5 bases from V and 1 base from J; junction bases left unmatched: 3. The germline CDR1 and CDR2 sequences are SGHAT and FQNNGV. The CDR3 sequence is 14 residues long. As handled by the study authors: Using reference gene primer amplification, nucleated cell counts were estimated. Clones were sequenced by immunoSEQ multiplex PCR, and TCRdb holds only the in-frame ones, with some missing. The V and J calls and clone size are taken from that table; D and trimming were inferred from the DNA. The sample lists fewer than 250,000 clones; 65% to 80% were seen once. The V call is TRBV11-2, the J call TRBJ2-7; 9 nucleotides align to TRBD1. The TCR originated in a woman aged 45-65 years with acute or convalescent COVID-19. Sequencing was carried out using peripheral blood. The CDR3 nucleotides read TGTGCCAGCAGCGCAGACAGGGGGTCCTACGAGCAGTACTTC. It codes for CASSADRGSYEQYF.